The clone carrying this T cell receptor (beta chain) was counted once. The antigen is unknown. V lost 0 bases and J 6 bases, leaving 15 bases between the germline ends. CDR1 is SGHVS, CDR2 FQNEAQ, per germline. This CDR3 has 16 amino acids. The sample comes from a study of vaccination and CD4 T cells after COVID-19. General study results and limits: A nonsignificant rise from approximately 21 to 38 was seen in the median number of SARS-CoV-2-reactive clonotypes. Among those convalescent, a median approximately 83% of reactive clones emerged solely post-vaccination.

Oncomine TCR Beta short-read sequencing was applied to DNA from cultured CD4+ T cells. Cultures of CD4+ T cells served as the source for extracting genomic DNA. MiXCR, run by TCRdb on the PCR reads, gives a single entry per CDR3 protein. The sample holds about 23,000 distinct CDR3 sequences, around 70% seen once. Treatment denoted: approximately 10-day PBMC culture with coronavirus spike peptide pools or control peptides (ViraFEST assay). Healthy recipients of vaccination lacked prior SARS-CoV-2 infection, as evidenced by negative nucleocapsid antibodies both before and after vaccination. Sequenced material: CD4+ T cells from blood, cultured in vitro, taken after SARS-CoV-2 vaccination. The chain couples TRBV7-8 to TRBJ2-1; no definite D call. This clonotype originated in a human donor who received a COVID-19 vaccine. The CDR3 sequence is CASSLAPQVLRNEQFF. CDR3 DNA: TGTGCCAGCAGCTTAGCGCCCCAAGTTCTCCGCAATGAGCAGTTCTTC.